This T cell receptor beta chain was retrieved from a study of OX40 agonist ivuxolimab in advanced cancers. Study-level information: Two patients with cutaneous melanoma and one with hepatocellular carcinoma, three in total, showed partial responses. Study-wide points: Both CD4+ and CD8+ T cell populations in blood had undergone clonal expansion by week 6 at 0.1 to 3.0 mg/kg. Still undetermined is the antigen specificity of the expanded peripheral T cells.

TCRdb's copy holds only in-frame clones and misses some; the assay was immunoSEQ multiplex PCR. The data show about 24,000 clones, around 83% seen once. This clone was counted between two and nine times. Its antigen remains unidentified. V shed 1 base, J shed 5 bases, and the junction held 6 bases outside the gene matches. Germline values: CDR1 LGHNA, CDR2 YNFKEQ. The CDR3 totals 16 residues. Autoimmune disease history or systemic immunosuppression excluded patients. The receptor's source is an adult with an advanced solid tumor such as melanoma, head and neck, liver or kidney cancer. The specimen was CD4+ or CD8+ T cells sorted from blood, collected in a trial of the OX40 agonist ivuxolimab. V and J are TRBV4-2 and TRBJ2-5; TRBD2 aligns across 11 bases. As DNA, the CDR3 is TGTGCCAGCAGCCAAGTCGGGTCTAGCGGGAGGGAGACCCAGTACTTC. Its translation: CASSQVGSSGRETQYF.